The 11 T cell receptor beta chains given below trace back to one sample, sequenced in a study of shared clonotypes between healthy human individuals. Sequencing was performed with immunoSEQ multiplex PCR; in TCRdb, only in-frame clones are kept and a portion is missing. The sample includes a few hundred thousand clones, around 77% of them seen just once. Sequenced input: PBMCs. The receptors originated from a woman aged 40 to 49 in good health. Some clones in this sample may be carry-over from other donors' samples.

Concerning this clone itself: A read error is possible here, since a much larger clone lies one base away. Additional DNA sequences in this sample encode the identical CDR3. This sequence joins TRBV10-3 and TRBJ1-2, with 7 bases matching TRBD1. Germline trimming cut 4 bases from V and 7 bases from J; bases unmatched to any gene: 6. Germline V gives CDR1 ENHRY, CDR2 SYGVKD. This CDR3 contains 13 residues. CDR3 residues: CAISVEGAGGYTF. CDR3 nucleotide sequence: TGTGCCATCAGTGTTGAGGGGGCAGGTGGCTACACCTTC.

The genes are TRBV4-1 and TRBJ2-2, with D possibly matching TRBD2 (5 bases). The germline V gene encodes CDR1 MGHRA and CDR2 YSYEKL. Trimming stripped 0 bases from V and 4 bases from J, with 9 bases between. CDR3 length equals 15 residues. This CDR3 reads CASSQDSSLTGELFF. The CDR3 DNA follows: TGCGCCAGCAGCCAAGATTCTAGCCTCACCGGGGAGCTGTTTTTT.

Points on this clone: A far larger clone is a single base away, which makes a read error likely. The identical CDR3 is also encoded by other nucleotide sequences in the sample. This sequence joins TRBV28 and TRBJ1-4; 7 bases are shared with TRBD1. The CDR3 totals 14 residues. Germline CDR1 and CDR2: MDHEN and SYDVKM. CDR3 region: CASSLVTGDRKLFF. The CDR3 DNA sequence: TGCGCCAGCAGTTTAGTTACAGGGGACAGAAAACTGTTTTTT.

CDR3: CASKVIPPEQYF. The DNA of the CDR3 is TGTGCCAGCAAGGTCATCCCCCCCGAGCAGTACTTC. The chain carries TRBV25-1 and TRBJ2-7, with D unresolved. The germline CDR1 and CDR2 sequences are MGHDK and SYGVNS. V was trimmed by 7 bases and J by 6 bases, leaving 13 bases between them. The CDR3 spans 12 residues.

This clone was found once. Other nucleotide sequences in the sample specify the same CDR3. J is TRBJ2-1 and V is TRBV5-1; D is ambiguous. V shed 0 bases and J shed 0 bases, with 4 bases lying between them. The CDR3 spans 14 residues. The germline V gene has CDR1 SGHRS and CDR2 YFSETQ. Here the CDR3 DNA reads TGCGCCAGCAGCTTGGCGAGCTCCTACAATGAGCAGTTCTTC. Protein: CASSLASSYNEQFF.

As concerns this clone: A read error is the likely source, as a far larger clone sits one nucleotide away. This chain links TRBV28 with TRBJ2-7; no clear D gene. Looked up from germline, CDR1 is MDHEN and CDR2 is SYDVKM. CDR3 length: 12 residues. The CDR3 spells CASTSMSYERYF. The CDR3 nucleotides read TGTGCCAGCACCTCCATGAGCTACGAGCGGTACTTC.

This chain joins TRBV18 and TRBJ1-1; no firm D call. The CDR3 is 13 residues long. V was cut by 5 bases and J by 0 bases, with 7 bases left in between. Germline V gives CDR1 KGHSH, CDR2 LQKENI. The CDR3 nucleotides read TGTGCCAGCTCATTCGACATGAACACTGAAGCTTTCTTT. Protein sequence: CASSFDMNTEAFF.

Only one count was recorded for this clone. The chain couples TRBV5-1 to TRBJ2-5, with D maybe TRBD1 (8 bases). V was shortened by 6 bases and J by 3 bases, with 15 bases between the two germline ends. This CDR3 is built from 14 residues. The germline gives CDR1 SGHRS, CDR2 YFSETQ. The CDR3 sequence is CASTQGAGEETQYF. CDR3 bases: TGCGCCAGCACCCAGGGGGCGGGAGAAGAGACCCAGTACTTC.

This chain links TRBV28 with TRBJ2-3; D gene unclear. Germline lookup yields CDR1 MDHEN and CDR2 SYDVKM. V dropped 1 base and J dropped 6 bases, with 11 bases sitting between them. The length of the CDR3 is 14 residues. Here the CDR3 DNA reads TGTGCCAGCAGTTTATCTCCCTTGCGCGATACGCAGTATTTT. It encodes CASSLSPLRDTQYF.

On this clone itself: This likely stems from a read error, as it lies one base from a far larger clone. The same CDR3 arises from other DNA sequences in this sample as well. This chain joins TRBV28 and TRBJ2-7; the D gene is possibly TRBD2 (5 bases). V lost 5 bases, J lost 2 bases, and 13 bases lay in between. This CDR3 contains 14 residues. Per germline, CDR1 MDHEN and CDR2 SYDVKM. DNA for the CDR3: TGTGCCAGCAGTCCCCTGTCCGGGGCCTACGAGCAGTACTTC. This gives the protein CASSPLSGAYEQYF.

This clone was counted only a few times. This chain links TRBV6-1 with TRBJ1-2; D is unclear. Germline V CDR1 and CDR2: MNHNS, SASEGT. The CDR3 consists of 12 residues. The V end was cut by 4 bases, the J end by 8 bases, with 11 bases between. In nucleotides, the CDR3 is TGTGCCAGCAGTGGACATTACGAGGGCTACACCTTC. Protein: CASSGHYEGYTF.